This T cell receptor (beta chain) is from a study of T cells in Graves' hyperthyroidism and ophthalmopathy. Study information: Staff took peripheral blood when the initial diagnosis was made, before any treatment began.

Absent ophthalmopathy progression within 18 months defined stable Graves' hyperthyroidism. Patients showing uncontrolled infection, other autoimmune disease, pregnancy or lactation were ineligible. The PBMCs studied were ones that came from 10 ml fresh peripheral blood. Amplification of TCR beta CDR3 regions was performed using RNA transcripts as template. First-round RT-PCR of the TCR CDR3 relied on the HTBI primer set. TCRdb re-called the multiplex PCR reads with MiXCR, one entry per CDR3 protein. The sample contains 300,000 to 350,000 distinct CDR3 sequences, 14% of which appear only once. This clonotype was counted between two and nine times. The CDR3 consists of 13 residues. Deletions cut 3 bases from V and 7 bases from J, with 10 bases between.

The chain couples TRBV12-3 or TRBV12-4 to TRBJ1-5; D uncertain. The sample was blood. The sequence was obtained from a woman aged 25 to 39 with Graves' hyperthyroidism. The CDR3 reads CASSLDARQPQHF. In DNA, the CDR3 is TGTGCCAGCAGTTTGGATGCGAGACAGCCCCAGCATTTT.